Listed below are T cell receptor beta chains from one sample, sequenced in a study of graft-versus-host responses after intestinal transplantation. Sequencing was performed with immunoSEQ multiplex PCR; in TCRdb, only in-frame clones are kept and a portion is missing. This sample has roughly 120,000 clones, with just over 90% found just once. Their specific antigens are unknown. The source was unstimulated CD4+ T cells sorted from spleen or lymph node cells, collected before transplant. These receptors were taken from a human donor who was the organ donor for an intestinal transplant. The CDR3 runs from the conserved cysteine through the conserved F or W. The order of the fields is D gene, J gene, clone size, V gene, CDR3 DNA, CDR3 protein. A D gene is named only where the DNA matches it firmly. Expanded clones get a size class; other rows say once, few or many, or leave the size out.

>-|TRBJ1-1|-|TRBV28
TGTGCCAGCAGTTTACGCCGACAGAACACTGAAGCTTTCTTT
CASSLRRQNTEAFF
>-|TRBJ1-3|-|TRBV6-5
TGTGCCAGCGGACGGACACAGTCTGGAAACACCATATATTTT
CASGRTQSGNTIYF
>-|TRBJ1-5|-|TRBV7-8
TGTGCCAGCAGCTTGGTTGGGCCCCAGCATTTT
CASSLVGPQHF
>-|TRBJ2-3|-|TRBV14
TGTGCCAGCAGCCAAGTCCTGACAGATACGCAGTATTTT
CASSQVLTDTQYF
>TRBD2|TRBJ2-3|-|TRBV6-5
TGTGCCAGCACTTTCCGCGGGAGTCGCACAGATACGCAGTATTTT
CASTFRGSRTDTQYF
>-|TRBJ1-5|-|TRBV7-9
TGTGCCAGCAGCTTAGGACAGAATCGGCCCCAGCATTTT
CASSLGQNRPQHF
>-|TRBJ1-1|-|TRBV5-6
TGTGCCAGCAGCATACCAAGGACCTCCCTAGGGACTGAAGCTTTCTTT
CASSIPRTSLGTEAFF
>-|TRBJ2-7|once|TRBV7-9
TGTGCCAGCAGCCCTCGTAACCAGGGAAGCGAGCAGTACTTC
CASSPRNQGSEQYF
>-|TRBJ2-3|-|TRBV9
TGTGCCAGCAGCGCTCTCCTTGCATCAGATACGCAGTATTTT
CASSALLASDTQYF
>TRBD2|TRBJ2-2|-|TRBV5-1
TGCGCCAGCAGCTTACTAGCGGGAGGCGGGGGCACCGGGGAGCTGTTTTTT
CASSLLAGGGGTGELFF
>TRBD1|TRBJ1-2|-|TRBV7-2
TGTGCCAGCAGCTTACGGACAGGGGCAAACTATGGCTACACCTTC
CASSLRTGANYGYTF
>TRBD2|TRBJ2-5|-|TRBV4-1
TGCGCCAGCAGCCAAGATTGGGTCAGGACTAGCGGGAGTCTGAAGACCCAGTACTTC
CASSQDWVRTSGSLKTQYF
>-|TRBJ2-5|-|TRBV5-1
TGCGCCAGCAGCTTGGGTGGAAGAGGAGAGACCCAGTACTTC
CASSLGGRGETQYF
>-|TRBJ1-3|-|TRBV7-9
TGTGCCAGCAGCTTAGCCTTGCCTAGCTCTGGAAACACCATATATTTT
CASSLALPSSGNTIYF
>-|TRBJ1-5|-|TRBV10-3
TGTGCCATCAGTGAAGTAGGGAACCAGCCCCAGCATTTT
CAISEVGNQPQHF
>-|TRBJ1-2|-|TRBV28
TGTGCCAGCAGTTTAGGATCGGGTCCCAGGTCCTATGGCTACACCTTC
CASSLGSGPRSYGYTF
>TRBD1|TRBJ2-7|-|TRBV27
TGTGCCAGCAGATCGGTATCGACAGGGTACTACGAGCAGTACTTC
CASRSVSTGYYEQYF
>-|TRBJ1-2|-|TRBV2
TGTGCCGGGCCTACCGGGGGGCAGAAGAGGTGGGATTATGGCTACACCTTC
CAGPTGGQKRWDYGYTF
>-|TRBJ2-1|-|TRBV7-2
TGTGCCAGCACCGACTCCTACAATGAGCAGTTCTTC
CASTDSYNEQFF
>-|TRBJ2-2|-|TRBV5-6
TGTGCCAGCAGCCTAAGGGTGGACCGAGCCGGGGAGCTGTTTTTT
CASSLRVDRAGELFF
>-|TRBJ2-4|-|TRBV15
TGTGCCACCAGCAGGGACGCCGGGACAATCAAAAACATTCAGTACTTC
CATSRDAGTIKNIQYF
>-|TRBJ1-1|few|TRBV14
TGTGCCAGCAGCCAACAGGGGCGCGCCTTTGAAGCTTTCTTT
CASSQQGRAFEAFF
>TRBD1|TRBJ1-1|-|TRBV4-3
TGCGCCAGCAGCCGAACAGGGGACACTGAAGCTTTCTTT
CASSRTGDTEAFF
>TRBD2|TRBJ2-1|-|TRBV5-4
TGTGCCAGCAGCCGCGGGACTAGCGGGAGGGCCCCGCACAATGAGCAGTTCTTC
CASSRGTSGRAPHNEQFF
>-|TRBJ1-5|-|TRBV4-1
TGCGCCAGCAGCCAAGTGGTCGCAAGGGATTATAGCAATCAGCCCCAGCATTTT
CASSQVVARDYSNQPQHF
>-|TRBJ2-2|-|TRBV6-5
TGTGCCAGCACGGGCATGGGGGGCACCGGGGAGCTGTTTTTT
CASTGMGGTGELFF
>-|TRBJ1-1|-|TRBV5-1
TGCGCCAGCAGCTTGATCGGGGGCGGAAACACTGAAGCTTTCTTT
CASSLIGGGNTEAFF
>-|TRBJ2-5|-|TRBV15
TGTGCCACCAGCAGAGATCGCACGAGGGAGACCCAGTACTTC
CATSRDRTRETQYF
>TRBD1|TRBJ1-1|-|TRBV6-5
TGTGCCAGCAGTAGACAGGGTGGGGGAGCTTTCTTT
CASSRQGGGAFF
>-|TRBJ2-5|once|TRBV10-3
TGTGCCATCAGTGAGTCGACAGTCAACCAAGAGACCCAGTACTTC
CAISESTVNQETQYF
>-|TRBJ2-6|-|TRBV5-1
TGCGCCAGCAGCTTGGCCGGGGGGCCTGGGGCCAACGTCCTGACTTTC
CASSLAGGPGANVLTF
>TRBD2|TRBJ2-1|once|TRBV5-1
TGCGCCAGCAGCAAAACTAGCGGGTCTAACAATGAGCAGTTCTTC
CASSKTSGSNNEQFF
>-|TRBJ2-5|-|TRBV5-1
TGCGCCAGCAGCTTGCGGAGGGGCGAGACCCAGTACTTC
CASSLRRGETQYF
>TRBD2|TRBJ2-2|-|TRBV7-7
TGTGCCAGCAGCTTACAAATACCGGGACTAGGTGCTGTCGGGGAGCTGTTTTTT
CASSLQIPGLGAVGELFF
>-|TRBJ1-2|-|TRBV2
TGTGCCAGCTCGCCGCTGACTAGGACCGCCTATGGCTACACCTTC
CASSPLTRTAYGYTF
>-|TRBJ1-6|-|TRBV9
TGTGCCAGCAGCTCGGGGGTGGGTTCACCCCTCCACTTT
CASSSGVGSPLHF
>-|TRBJ2-3|-|TRBV6-5
TGTGCCAGCAGTGCCCTCTACCAGGGCACAGATACGCAGTATTTT
CASSALYQGTDTQYF
>-|TRBJ1-2|-|TRBV7-9
TGTGCCAGCAGCTTAGACCACCAGGGTGATGGCTACACCTTC
CASSLDHQGDGYTF
>TRBD1|TRBJ2-3|-|TRBV19
TGTGCCAGTAGCGACAGGGTGGGAGATACGCAGTATTTT
CASSDRVGDTQYF
>TRBD1|TRBJ1-3|once|TRBV5-6
TGTGCCAGCAGGTTGACAGGGGTGGCTGGAAACACCATATATTTT
CASRLTGVAGNTIYF